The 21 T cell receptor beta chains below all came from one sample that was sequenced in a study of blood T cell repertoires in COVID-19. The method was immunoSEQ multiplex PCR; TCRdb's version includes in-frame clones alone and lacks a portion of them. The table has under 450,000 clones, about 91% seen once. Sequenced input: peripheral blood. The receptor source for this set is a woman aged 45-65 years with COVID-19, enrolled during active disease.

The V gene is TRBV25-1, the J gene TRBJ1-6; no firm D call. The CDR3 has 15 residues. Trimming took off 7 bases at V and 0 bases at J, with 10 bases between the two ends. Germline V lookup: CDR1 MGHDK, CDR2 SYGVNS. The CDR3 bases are TGTGCCAGCAAAGGAGGGAGCTCCTATAATTCACCCCTCCACTTT. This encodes CASKGGSSYNSPLHF.

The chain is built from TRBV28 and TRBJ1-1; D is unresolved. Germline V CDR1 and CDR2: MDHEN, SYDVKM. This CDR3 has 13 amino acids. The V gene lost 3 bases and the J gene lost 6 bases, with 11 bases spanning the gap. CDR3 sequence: CASSFGGLSEAFF. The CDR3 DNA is TGTGCCAGCAGTTTCGGAGGGCTCTCTGAAGCTTTCTTT.

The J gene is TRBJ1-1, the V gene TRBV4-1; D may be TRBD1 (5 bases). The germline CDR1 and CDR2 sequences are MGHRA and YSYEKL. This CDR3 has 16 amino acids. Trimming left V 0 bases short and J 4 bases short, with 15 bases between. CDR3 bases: TGCGCCAGCAGCCAAGATTCCGCAGGGTGGGCCACTGAAGCTTTCTTT. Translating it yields CASSQDSAGWATEAFF.

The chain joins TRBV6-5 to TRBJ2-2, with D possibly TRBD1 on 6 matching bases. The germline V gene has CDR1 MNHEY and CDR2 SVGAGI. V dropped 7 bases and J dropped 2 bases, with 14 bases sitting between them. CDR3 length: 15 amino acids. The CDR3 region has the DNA TGTGCCAGCAAACCCTTACAGGGCAACACCGGGGAGCTGTTTTTT. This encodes CASKPLQGNTGELFF.

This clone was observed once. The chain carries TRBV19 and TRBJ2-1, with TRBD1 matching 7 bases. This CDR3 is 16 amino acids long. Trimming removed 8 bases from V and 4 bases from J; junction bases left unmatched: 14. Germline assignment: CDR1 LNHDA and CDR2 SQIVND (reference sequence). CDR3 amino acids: CASSLPPGQPYNEQFF. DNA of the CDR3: TGTGCCAGTTCACTGCCACCGGGACAGCCTTACAATGAGCAGTTCTTC.

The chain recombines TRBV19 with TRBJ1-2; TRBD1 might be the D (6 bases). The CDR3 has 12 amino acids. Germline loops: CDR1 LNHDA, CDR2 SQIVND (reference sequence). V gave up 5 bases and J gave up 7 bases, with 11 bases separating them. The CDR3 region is CASSPPGVGYTF. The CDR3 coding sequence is TGTGCCAGTAGTCCCCCAGGGGTTGGCTACACCTTC. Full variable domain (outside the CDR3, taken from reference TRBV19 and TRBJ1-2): DGGITQSPKYLFRKEGQNVTLSCEQNLNHDAMYWYRQDPGQGLRLIYYSQIVNDFQKGDIAEGYSVSREKKESFPLTVTSAQKNPTAFYLCASSPPGVGYTFGSGTRLTVV.

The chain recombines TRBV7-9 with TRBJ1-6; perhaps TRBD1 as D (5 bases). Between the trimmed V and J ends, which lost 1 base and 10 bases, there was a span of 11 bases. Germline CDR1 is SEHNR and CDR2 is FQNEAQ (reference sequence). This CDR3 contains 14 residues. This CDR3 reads CASSLGGISSPLHF. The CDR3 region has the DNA TGTGCCAGCAGCTTAGGGGGCATTAGCTCACCCCTCCACTTT.

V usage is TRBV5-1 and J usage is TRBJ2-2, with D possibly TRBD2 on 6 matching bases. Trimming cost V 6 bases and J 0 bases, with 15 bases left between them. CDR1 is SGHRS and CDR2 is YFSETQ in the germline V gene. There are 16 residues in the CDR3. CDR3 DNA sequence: TGCGCCAGCAACCAAGTCGGAGGGACGAACACCGGGGAGCTGTTTTTT. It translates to CASNQVGGTNTGELFF.

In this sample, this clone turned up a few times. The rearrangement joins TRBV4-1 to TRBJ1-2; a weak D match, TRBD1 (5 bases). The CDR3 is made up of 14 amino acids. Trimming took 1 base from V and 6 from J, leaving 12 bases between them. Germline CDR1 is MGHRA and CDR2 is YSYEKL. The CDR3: CASSQVEWGDGYTF. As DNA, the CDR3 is TGCGCCAGCAGCCAAGTCGAATGGGGGGATGGCTACACCTTC.

In nucleotides, the CDR3 is TGTGCCAGCAGGACTTCCCCGGGAGAGCAGTACTTC. It translates to CASRTSPGEQYF. The genes are TRBV6-5 and TRBJ2-7; D may be TRBD2 (5 bases). Trimming pared 6 bases from V and 7 bases from J, leaving 13 bases between. The CDR3 sequence is 12 residues long. The germline V gene has CDR1 MNHEY and CDR2 SVGAGI.

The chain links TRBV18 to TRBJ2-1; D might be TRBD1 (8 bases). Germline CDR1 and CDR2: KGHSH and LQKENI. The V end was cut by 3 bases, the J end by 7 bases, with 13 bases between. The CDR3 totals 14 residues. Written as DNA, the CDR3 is TGTGCCAGCTCACCTGACAGGGGAGGGAATGAGCAGTTCTTC. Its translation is CASSPDRGGNEQFF.

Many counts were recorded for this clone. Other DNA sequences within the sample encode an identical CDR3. The CDR3: CASSLDPGQVYGYTF. The CDR3 DNA reads as TGCGCCAGCAGCTTAGACCCGGGACAGGTCTATGGCTACACCTTC. The chain has TRBV5-1 and TRBJ1-2; TRBD1 matches 8 bases. J was trimmed by 4 bases and V by 2 bases; bases with no gene match: 7. The CDR3 has 15 amino acids. The germline V gene encodes CDR1 SGHRS and CDR2 YFSETQ.

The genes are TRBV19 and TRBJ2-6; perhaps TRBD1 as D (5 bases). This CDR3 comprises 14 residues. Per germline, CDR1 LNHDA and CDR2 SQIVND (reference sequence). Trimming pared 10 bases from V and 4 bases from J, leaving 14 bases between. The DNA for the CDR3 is TGTGCCACGACAGCCCAAACGGGGGCCAACGTCCTGACTTTC. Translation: CATTAQTGANVLTF.

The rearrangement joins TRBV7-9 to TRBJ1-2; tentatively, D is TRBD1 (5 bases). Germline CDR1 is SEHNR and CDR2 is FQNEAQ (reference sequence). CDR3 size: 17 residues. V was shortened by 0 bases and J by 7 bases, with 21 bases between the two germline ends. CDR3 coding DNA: TGTGCCAGCAGCTTAGCCTTCGACGGACCTGGAGGGGTTGGCTACACCTTC. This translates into CASSLAFDGPGGVGYTF. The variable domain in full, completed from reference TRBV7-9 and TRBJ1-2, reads DTGVSQNPRHKITKRGQNVTFRCDPISEHNRLYWYRQTLGQGPEFLTYFQNEAQLEKSRLLSDRFSAERPKGSFSTLEIQRTEQGDSAMYLCASSLAFDGPGGVGYTFGSGTRLTVV.

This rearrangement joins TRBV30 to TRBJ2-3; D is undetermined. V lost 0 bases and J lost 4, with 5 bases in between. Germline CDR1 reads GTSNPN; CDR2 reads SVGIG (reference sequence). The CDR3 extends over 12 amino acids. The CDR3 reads CAWSVDSDTQYF. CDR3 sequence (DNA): TGTGCCTGGAGTGTAGACTCAGATACGCAGTATTTT.

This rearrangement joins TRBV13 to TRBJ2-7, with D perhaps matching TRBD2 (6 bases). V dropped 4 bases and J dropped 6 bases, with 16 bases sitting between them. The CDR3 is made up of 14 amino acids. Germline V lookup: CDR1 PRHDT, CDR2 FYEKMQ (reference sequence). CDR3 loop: CASSSGLRGSEQYF. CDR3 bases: TGTGCCAGCAGCTCGGGACTCCGGGGGTCCGAGCAGTACTTC.

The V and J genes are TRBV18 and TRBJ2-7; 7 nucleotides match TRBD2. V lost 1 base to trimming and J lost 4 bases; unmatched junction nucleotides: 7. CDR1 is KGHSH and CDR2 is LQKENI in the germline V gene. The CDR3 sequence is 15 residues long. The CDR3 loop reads CASSPLGPGRYEQYF. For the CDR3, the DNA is TGTGCCAGCTCACCACTAGGGCCCGGGAGGTACGAGCAGTACTTC.

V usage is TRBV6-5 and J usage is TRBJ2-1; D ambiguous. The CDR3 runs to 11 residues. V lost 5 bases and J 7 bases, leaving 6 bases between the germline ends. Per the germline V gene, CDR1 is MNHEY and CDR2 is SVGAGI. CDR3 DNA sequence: TGTGCCAGCAGTCGTTTGAATGAGCAGTTCTTC. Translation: CASSRLNEQFF.

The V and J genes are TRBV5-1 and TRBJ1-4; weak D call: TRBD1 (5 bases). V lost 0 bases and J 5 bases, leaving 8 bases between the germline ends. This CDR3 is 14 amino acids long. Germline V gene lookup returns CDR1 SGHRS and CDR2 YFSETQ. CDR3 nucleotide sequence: TGCGCCAGCAGCTTGGAGGGGCGCAATGAAAAACTGTTTTTT. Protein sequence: CASSLEGRNEKLFF.

CDR3 coding DNA: TGTGCCAGCAGTGATGTCGGGTATGCAACTAATGAAAAACTGTTTTTT. The encoded protein is CASSDVGYATNEKLFF. This sequence joins TRBV6-1 and TRBJ1-4; D gene uncertain. CDR1 and CDR2 from the germline V gene are MNHNS and SASEGT. Trimming stripped 3 bases from V and 0 bases from J, with 11 bases between. The CDR3 contains 16 residues.

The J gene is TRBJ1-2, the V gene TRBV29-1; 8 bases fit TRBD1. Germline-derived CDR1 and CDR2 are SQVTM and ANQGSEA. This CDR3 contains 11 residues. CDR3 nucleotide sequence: TGCGTGGGCAGGGGGCAAGATGGCTACACCTTC. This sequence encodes CVGRGQDGYTF.